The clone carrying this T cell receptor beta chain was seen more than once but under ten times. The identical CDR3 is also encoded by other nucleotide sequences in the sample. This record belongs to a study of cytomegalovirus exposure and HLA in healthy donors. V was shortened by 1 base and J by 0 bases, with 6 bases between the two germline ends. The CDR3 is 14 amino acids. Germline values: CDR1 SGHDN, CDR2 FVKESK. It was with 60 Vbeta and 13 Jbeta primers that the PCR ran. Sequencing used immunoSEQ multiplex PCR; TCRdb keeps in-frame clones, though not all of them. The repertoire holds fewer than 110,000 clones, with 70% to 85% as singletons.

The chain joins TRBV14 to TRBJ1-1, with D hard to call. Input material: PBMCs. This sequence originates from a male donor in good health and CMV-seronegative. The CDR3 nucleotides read TGTGCCAGCAGCCAAGCAGGTATGAACACTGAAGCTTTCTTT. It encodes CASSQAGMNTEAFF.